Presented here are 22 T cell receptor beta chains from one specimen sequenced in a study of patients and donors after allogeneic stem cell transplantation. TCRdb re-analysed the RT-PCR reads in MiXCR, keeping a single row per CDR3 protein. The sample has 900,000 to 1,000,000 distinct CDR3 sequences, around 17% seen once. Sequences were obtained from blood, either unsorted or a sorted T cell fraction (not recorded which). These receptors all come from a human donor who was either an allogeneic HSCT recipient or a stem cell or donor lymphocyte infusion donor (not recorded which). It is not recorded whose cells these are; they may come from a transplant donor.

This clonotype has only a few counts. The CDR3 sequence: CASSSRDTRFTEAFF. CDR3 nucleotides: TGTGCCAGCAGTTCTCGGGACACTCGGTTTACTGAAGCTTTCTTT. The chain has TRBV12-3 or TRBV12-4 and TRBJ1-1, with D perhaps TRBD1 (6 bases). CDR3 length: 15 residues. Between the trimmed V and J ends, which lost 4 bases and 5 bases, there was a span of 17 bases.

The DNA of the CDR3 is TGTGCCAGCAGCCCCAAAGGGGTACCTAGCACAGATACGCAGTATTTT. Translating gives CASSPKGVPSTDTQYF. The rearrangement joins TRBV25-1 to TRBJ2-3; possibly TRBD1 for D (5 bases). CDR3 length: 16 amino acids. The germline V gene encodes CDR1 MGHDK and CDR2 SYGVNS. V gave up 6 bases and J gave up 0 bases, with 16 bases separating them.

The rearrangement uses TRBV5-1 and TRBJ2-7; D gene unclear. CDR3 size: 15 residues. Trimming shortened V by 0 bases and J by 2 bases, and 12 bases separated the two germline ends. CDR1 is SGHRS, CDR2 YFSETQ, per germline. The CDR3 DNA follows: TGCGCCAGCAGCTTGGTCGGTCTCCCAACCTACGAGCAGTACTTC. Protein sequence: CASSLVGLPTYEQYF. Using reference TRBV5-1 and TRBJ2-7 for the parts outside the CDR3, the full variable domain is KAGVTQTPRYLIKTRGQQVTLSCSPISGHRSVSWYQQTPGQGLQFLFEYFSETQRNKGNFPGRFSGRQFSNSRSEMNVSTLELGDSALYLCASSLVGLPTYEQYFGPGTRLTVT.

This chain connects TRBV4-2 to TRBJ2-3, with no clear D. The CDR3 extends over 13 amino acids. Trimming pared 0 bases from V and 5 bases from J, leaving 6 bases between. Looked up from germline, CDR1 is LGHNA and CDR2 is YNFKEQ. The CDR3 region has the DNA TGTGCCAGCAGCCAAGAGTTTGTAGATACGCAGTATTTT. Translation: CASSQEFVDTQYF.

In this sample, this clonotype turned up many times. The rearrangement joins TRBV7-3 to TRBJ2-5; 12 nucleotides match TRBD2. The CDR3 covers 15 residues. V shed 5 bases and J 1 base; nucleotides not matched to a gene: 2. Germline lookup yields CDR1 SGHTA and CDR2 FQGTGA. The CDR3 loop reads CASSPGLAGQETQYF. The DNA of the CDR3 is TGTGCCAGCAGCCCGGGACTAGCGGGCCAAGAGACCCAGTACTTC.

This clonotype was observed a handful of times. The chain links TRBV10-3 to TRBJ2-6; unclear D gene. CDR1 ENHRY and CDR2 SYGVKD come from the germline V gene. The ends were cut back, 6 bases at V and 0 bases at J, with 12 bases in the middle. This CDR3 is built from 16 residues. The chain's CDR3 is CAIRGRITSGANVLTF. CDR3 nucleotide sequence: TGTGCCATCAGAGGTCGGATTACCTCTGGGGCCAACGTCCTGACTTTC.

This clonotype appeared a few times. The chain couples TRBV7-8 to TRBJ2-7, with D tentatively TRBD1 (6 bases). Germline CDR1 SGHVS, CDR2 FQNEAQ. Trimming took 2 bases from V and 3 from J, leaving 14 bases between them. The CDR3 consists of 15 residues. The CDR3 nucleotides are TGTGCCAGCAGCTTACCTGGACAGTGGGGCTACGAGCAGTACTTC. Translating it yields CASSLPGQWGYEQYF.

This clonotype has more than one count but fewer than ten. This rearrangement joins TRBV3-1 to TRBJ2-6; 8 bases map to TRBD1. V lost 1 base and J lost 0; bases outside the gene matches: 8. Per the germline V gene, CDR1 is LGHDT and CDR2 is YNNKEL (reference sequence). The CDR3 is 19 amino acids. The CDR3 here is CASSQVGETGASGANVLTF. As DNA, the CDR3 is TGTGCCAGCAGCCAAGTAGGTGAGACAGGGGCCTCTGGGGCCAACGTCCTGACTTTC.

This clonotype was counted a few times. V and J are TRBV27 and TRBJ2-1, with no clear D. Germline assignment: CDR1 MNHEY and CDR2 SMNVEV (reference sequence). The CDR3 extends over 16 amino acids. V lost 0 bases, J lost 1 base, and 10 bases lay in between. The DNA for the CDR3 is TGTGCCAGCAGTTTATCCCCAGAGTCGTCCTACAATGAGCAGTTCTTC. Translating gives CASSLSPESSYNEQFF.

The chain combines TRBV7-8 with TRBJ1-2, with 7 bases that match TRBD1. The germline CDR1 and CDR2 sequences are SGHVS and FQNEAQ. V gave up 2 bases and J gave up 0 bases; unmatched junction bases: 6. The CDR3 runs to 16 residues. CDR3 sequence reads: CASSLNTQGANYGYTF. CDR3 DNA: TGTGCCAGCAGCTTAAATACGCAGGGGGCTAACTATGGCTACACCTTC.

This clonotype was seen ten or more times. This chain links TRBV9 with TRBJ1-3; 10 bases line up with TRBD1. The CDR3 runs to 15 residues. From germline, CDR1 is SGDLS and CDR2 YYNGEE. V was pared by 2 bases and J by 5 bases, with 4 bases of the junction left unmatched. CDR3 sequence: CASSVDRGVRNTIYF. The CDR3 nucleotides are TGTGCCAGCAGCGTGGACAGGGGGGTTCGAAACACCATATATTTT.

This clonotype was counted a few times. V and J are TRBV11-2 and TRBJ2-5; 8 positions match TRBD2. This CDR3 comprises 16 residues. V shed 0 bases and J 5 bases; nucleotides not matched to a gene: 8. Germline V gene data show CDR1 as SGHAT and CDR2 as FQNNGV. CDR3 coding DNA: TGTGCCAGCAGCTTAGAACTAGCGGCCCCCCAGGAGACCCAGTACTTC. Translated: CASSLELAAPQETQYF.

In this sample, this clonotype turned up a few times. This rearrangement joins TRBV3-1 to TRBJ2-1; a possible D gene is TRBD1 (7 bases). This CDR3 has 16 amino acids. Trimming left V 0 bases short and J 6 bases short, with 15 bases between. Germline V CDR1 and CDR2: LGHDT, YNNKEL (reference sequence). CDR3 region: CASSQDPGRGVNEQFF. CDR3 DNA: TGTGCCAGCAGCCAAGATCCTGGCAGGGGGGTCAATGAGCAGTTCTTC.

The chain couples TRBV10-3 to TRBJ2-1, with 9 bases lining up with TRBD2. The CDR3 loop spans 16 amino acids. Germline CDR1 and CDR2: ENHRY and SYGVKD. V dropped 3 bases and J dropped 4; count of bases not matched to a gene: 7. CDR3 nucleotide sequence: TGTGCCATCAGTGAAGGGGGTCTAGCGGGGTACAATGAGCAGTTCTTC. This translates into CAISEGGLAGYNEQFF.

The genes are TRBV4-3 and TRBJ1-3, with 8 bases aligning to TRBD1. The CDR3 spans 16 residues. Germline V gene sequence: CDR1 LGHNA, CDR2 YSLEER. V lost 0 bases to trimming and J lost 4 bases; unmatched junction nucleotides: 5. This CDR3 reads CASSQDQGARGNTIYF. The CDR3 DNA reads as TGCGCCAGCAGCCAAGACCAGGGGGCGCGGGGAAACACCATATATTTT.

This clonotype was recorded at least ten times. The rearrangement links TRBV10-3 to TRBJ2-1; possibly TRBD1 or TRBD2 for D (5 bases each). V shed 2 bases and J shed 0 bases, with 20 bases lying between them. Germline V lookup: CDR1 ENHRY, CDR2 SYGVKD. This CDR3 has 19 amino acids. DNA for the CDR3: TGTGCCATCAGTGAGGCAGAGAGAAGGACGGGGCTCTCCTACAATGAGCAGTTCTTC. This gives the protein CAISEAERRTGLSYNEQFF.

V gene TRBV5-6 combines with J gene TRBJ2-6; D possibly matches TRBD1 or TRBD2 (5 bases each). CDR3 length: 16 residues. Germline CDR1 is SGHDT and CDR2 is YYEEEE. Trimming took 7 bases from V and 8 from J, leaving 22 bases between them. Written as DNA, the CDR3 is TGTGCCAGCGGGGGTAGGGCCAACTCTGGTACCAACGTCCTGACTTTC. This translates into CASGGRANSGTNVLTF.

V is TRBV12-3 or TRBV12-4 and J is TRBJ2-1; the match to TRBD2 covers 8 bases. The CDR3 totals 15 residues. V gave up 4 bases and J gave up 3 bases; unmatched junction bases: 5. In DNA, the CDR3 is TGTGCCAGCAGTTCGCGGGGGGCGAGCTACAATGAGCAGTTCTTC. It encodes CASSSRGASYNEQFF.

CDR3: CASSKTGGRVNTF. As DNA, the CDR3 is TGTGCCAGCAGTAAAACAGGGGGCCGAGTGAACACCTTC. This chain uses TRBV25-1 with TRBJ1-2; 9 bases map to TRBD1. The CDR3 is made up of 13 amino acids. The germline CDR1 and CDR2 sequences are MGHDK and SYGVNS. The J segment lost 12 bases and the V segment lost 5 bases, leaving 10 bases of the junction unmatched.

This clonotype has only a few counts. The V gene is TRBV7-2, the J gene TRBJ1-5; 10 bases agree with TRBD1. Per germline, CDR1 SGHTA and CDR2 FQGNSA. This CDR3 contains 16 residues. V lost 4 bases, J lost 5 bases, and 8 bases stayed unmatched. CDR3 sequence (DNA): TGTGCCAGCAGCTCAATGCGGACAGGGGGTTATCAGCCCCAGCATTTT. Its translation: CASSSMRTGGYQPQHF.

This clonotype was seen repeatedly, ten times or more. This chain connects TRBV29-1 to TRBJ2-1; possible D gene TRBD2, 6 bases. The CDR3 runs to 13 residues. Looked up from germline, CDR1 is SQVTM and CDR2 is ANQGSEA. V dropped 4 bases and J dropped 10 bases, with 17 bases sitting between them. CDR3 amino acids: CSVVLEGHWEQFF. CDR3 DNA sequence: TGCAGCGTTGTATTGGAGGGCCATTGGGAGCAGTTCTTC.

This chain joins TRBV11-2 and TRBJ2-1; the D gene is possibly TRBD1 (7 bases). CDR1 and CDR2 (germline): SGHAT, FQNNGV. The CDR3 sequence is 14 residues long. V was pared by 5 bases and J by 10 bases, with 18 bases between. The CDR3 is CASSPRTGGTEQFF. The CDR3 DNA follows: TGTGCCAGCAGCCCTCGGACAGGAGGGACCGAGCAGTTCTTC.